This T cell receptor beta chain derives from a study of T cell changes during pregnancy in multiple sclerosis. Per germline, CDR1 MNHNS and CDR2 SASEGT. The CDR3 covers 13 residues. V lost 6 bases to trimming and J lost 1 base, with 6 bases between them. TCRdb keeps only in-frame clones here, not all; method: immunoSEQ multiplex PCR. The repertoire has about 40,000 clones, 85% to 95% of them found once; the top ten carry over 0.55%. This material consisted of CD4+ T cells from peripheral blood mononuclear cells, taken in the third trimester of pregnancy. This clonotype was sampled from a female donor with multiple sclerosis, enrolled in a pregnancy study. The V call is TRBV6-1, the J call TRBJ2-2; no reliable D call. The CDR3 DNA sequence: TGTGCCAGCAGGGTCGGGAACACCGGGGAGCTGTTTTTT. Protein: CASRVGNTGELFF.